Listed here are 20 T cell receptor beta chains from one sample, sequenced in a study of blood T cell repertoires in COVID-19. Here immunoSEQ multiplex PCR was the method, and the copy in TCRdb shows in-frame clones only, minus some. The sample has about 190,000 clones; more than 60% are singletons. Sequenced sample: peripheral blood. The receptors were gathered from a woman in her 50s with acute or convalescent COVID-19.

The chain carries TRBV7-8 and TRBJ1-2, with TRBD1 matching 8 bases. Looked up from germline, CDR1 is SGHVS and CDR2 is FQNEAQ. The CDR3 is 12 residues long. Germline trimming cut 5 bases from V and 6 bases from J; bases unmatched to any gene: 2. CDR3 residues: CASSQDRDGYTF. The CDR3 coding sequence is TGTGCCAGCAGCCAGGACAGGGATGGCTACACCTTC.

This clone was detected only a few times. The J gene is TRBJ2-7, the V gene TRBV6-5; 7 bases fit TRBD1. The V gene end was trimmed by 6 bases and the J gene end by 0 bases; junction bases not matched to a gene: 8. Germline CDR1 is MNHEY and CDR2 is SVGAGI. The CDR3 has 15 residues. For the CDR3, the DNA is TGTGCCAGCAGGGAGACAGGGAGCAACTCCTACGAGCAGTACTTC. As protein: CASRETGSNSYEQYF.

The chain has TRBV24-1 and TRBJ2-5; D is perhaps TRBD2 (6 bases). Germline V gene sequence: CDR1 KGHDR, CDR2 SFDVKD. The V end lost 0 bases, the J end lost 7 bases, and 11 bases lay between the germline ends. This CDR3 has 14 amino acids. CDR3 nucleotide sequence: TGTGCCACCAGTGATTTGCGGCAGGGAGGGACCCAGTACTTC. This sequence encodes CATSDLRQGGTQYF.

Details on this clone: A junction boundary mismatches the germline segment, possibly from a read error. The same CDR3 also results from other DNA sequences found in this sample. The J gene is TRBJ1-3, the V gene TRBV5-1; possibly TRBD1 for D (6 bases). This CDR3 is 14 amino acids long. Germline loops: CDR1 SGHRS, CDR2 YFSETQ. The CDR3 sequence is CASSLGASGNTIYF. The CDR3 coding sequence is TGTGCCAGCAGCTTGGGGGCCTCTGGAAACACCATATATTTT. Full variable domain (remainder filled in from reference TRBV5-1 and TRBJ1-3): KAGVTQTPRYLIKTRGQQVTLSCSPISGHRSVSWYQQTPGQGLQFLFEYFSETQRNKGNFPGRFSGRQFSNSRSEMNVSTLELGDSALYLCASSLGASGNTIYFGEGSWLTVV.

The V and J genes are TRBV24-1 and TRBJ2-7, with a weak D call TRBD2 (6 bases). V lost 4 bases to trimming and J lost 9 bases, with 15 bases between them. CDR1 is KGHDR and CDR2 is SFDVKD in the germline V gene. The CDR3 totals 13 residues. CDR3 region: CATSEGPVGGQYF. The CDR3 DNA sequence: TGTGCCACCAGTGAGGGCCCAGTCGGGGGGCAGTACTTC.

CDR3 in DNA: TGTGCCAGCTCACTCGGGCCTTCGGCAGGGGAAAAACTGTTTTTT. Its protein product is CASSLGPSAGEKLFF. This chain joins TRBV18 and TRBJ1-4, with a weak D call TRBD1 (5 bases). V gave up 4 bases and J gave up 8 bases, with 17 bases separating them. The CDR3 is 15 amino acids. The germline CDR1 and CDR2 sequences are KGHSH and LQKENI.

V and J are TRBV9 and TRBJ1-1; possible D gene TRBD1, 6 bases. The V end lost 0 bases, the J end lost 7 bases, and 7 bases lay between the germline ends. CDR1 SGDLS and CDR2 YYNGEE come from the germline V gene. The CDR3 totals 12 residues. The CDR3 here is CASSVGGREAFF. CDR3 nucleotides: TGTGCCAGCAGCGTAGGGGGGCGTGAAGCTTTCTTT.

The chain combines TRBV7-2 with TRBJ2-5, with unresolved D. The length of the CDR3 is 13 residues. The ends were cut back, 2 bases at V and 1 base at J, with 5 bases in the middle. Germline lookup yields CDR1 SGHTA and CDR2 FQGNSA. CDR3 in amino acids: CASSLTPQETQYF. The DNA for the CDR3 is TGTGCCAGCAGCTTAACTCCCCAAGAGACCCAGTACTTC.

The sample holds a few counts of this clone. This CDR3 is CASSYNRGRGTEAFF. Written as DNA, the CDR3 is TGTGCCAGCAGTTACAACAGGGGGCGGGGCACTGAAGCTTTCTTT. The chain combines TRBV6-5 with TRBJ1-1, with 9 positions matching TRBD1. Germline CDR1 reads MNHEY; CDR2 reads SVGAGI. The CDR3 is 15 amino acids. J was trimmed by 4 bases and V by 2 bases; bases with no gene match: 5.

The chain is built from TRBV15 and TRBJ2-7; 7 nucleotides agree with TRBD1. Trimming took 9 bases from V and 2 from J; bases not matched to a gene: 10. The CDR3 covers 14 residues. CDR1 is LNHNV and CDR2 is YYDKDF in the germline V gene (reference sequence). Here the CDR3 DNA reads TGTGCCACGCGACCTTTACAGGGGCCCTACGAGCAGTACTTC. Amino acids: CATRPLQGPYEQYF.

This clone was seen a single time. The chain carries TRBV7-2 and TRBJ1-5, with 11 positions matching TRBD1. CDR3 length: 17 residues. With 1 base clipped from V and 3 bases from J, the junction kept 5 bases outside the gene matches. In germline, CDR1 is SGHTA, CDR2 FQGNSA. This CDR3 reads CASSLGGTGGLNQPQHF. CDR3 sequence (DNA): TGTGCCAGCAGCTTAGGGGGGACAGGGGGACTCAATCAGCCCCAGCATTTT.

This CDR3 is CASSQTPGQGAAEKLFF. The CDR3 DNA reads as TGCGCCAGCAGCCAAACACCCGGACAGGGGGCGGCTGAAAAACTGTTTTTT. V is TRBV4-1 and J is TRBJ1-4; TRBD1 aligns across 11 bases. Looked up from germline, CDR1 is MGHRA and CDR2 is YSYEKL. Trimming took 2 bases from V and 7 from J; bases not matched to a gene: 9. The CDR3 contains 17 residues.

The genes are TRBV5-1 and TRBJ1-1; D is undetermined. This CDR3 region has 16 residues. V lost 0 bases to trimming and J lost 2 bases, with 14 bases between them. Germline V CDR1 and CDR2: SGHRS, YFSETQ. For the CDR3, the DNA is TGCGCCAGCAGCTTGGGGCAGAGGAGGATTAACACTGAAGCTTTCTTT. It is translated as CASSLGQRRINTEAFF.

This clone came up a few times. The V call is TRBV11-2, the J call TRBJ2-1, with a possible D match to TRBD2 (6 bases). Germline CDR1 reads SGHAT; CDR2 reads FQNNGV. The CDR3 is made up of 16 amino acids. V was shortened by 5 bases and J by 0 bases, with 14 bases between the two germline ends. The CDR3 loop is CASSVLLASSYNEQFF. CDR3 bases: TGTGCCAGCAGCGTTCTCCTAGCGTCCTCCTACAATGAGCAGTTCTTC.

V gene TRBV30 combines with J gene TRBJ1-2, with 8 positions matching TRBD1. V dropped 2 bases and J dropped 6; count of bases not matched to a gene: 5. CDR1 is GTSNPN, CDR2 SVGIG, per germline (reference sequence). CDR3 length: 13 amino acids. The CDR3 sequence is CAWSTTGVDGYTF. CDR3 nucleotide sequence: TGTGCCTGGAGTACGACAGGGGTCGATGGCTACACCTTC.

This clone was detected a few times. CDR3 nucleotide sequence: TGTGCCACCAGCGGGCTTGGGAGCTCCCCCCAGCATTTT. This encodes CATSGLGSSPQHF. The chain is built from TRBV24-1 and TRBJ1-5, with no clear D. The CDR3 covers 13 residues. Germline lookup yields CDR1 KGHDR and CDR2 SFDVKD. The ends were cut back, 7 bases at V and 10 bases at J, with 16 bases in the middle.

The rearrangement joins TRBV6-5 to TRBJ2-3; D not resolved. The CDR3 sequence is 13 residues long. Germline V gives CDR1 MNHEY, CDR2 SVGAGI. V was clipped by 5 bases and J by 4 bases, with 10 bases between them. CDR3 in amino acids: CASSRFQADTQYF. The CDR3 DNA is TGTGCCAGCAGTCGCTTCCAGGCAGATACGCAGTATTTT.

V usage is TRBV6-5 and J usage is TRBJ1-2; D might be TRBD1 (6 bases). This CDR3 comprises 14 residues. Looked up from germline, CDR1 is MNHEY and CDR2 is SVGAGI. Trimming removed 2 bases from V and 8 bases from J, with 15 bases in between. The CDR3 region has the DNA TGTGCCAGCAGTTACGGACAGCTGGCTAGAGGCTACACCTTC. This codes for CASSYGQLARGYTF.

There are a few counts of this clone. V usage is TRBV21-1 and J usage is TRBJ2-2; the table gives TRBD1 as D, unverified against the DNA. TRBV21-1 is deemed a pseudogene. CDR3 length equals 18 residues. The CDR3 nucleotides read TGTGCCAGCAGCAAAAAGGGACAGGGGGCGTCCGGCACCGGGGAGCTGTTTTTT. This encodes CASSKKGQGASGTGELFF.

V usage is TRBV30 and J usage is TRBJ1-6, with D uncertain. Germline V gives CDR1 GTSNPN, CDR2 SVGIG (reference sequence). CDR3 size: 12 residues. Trimming pared 0 bases from V and 7 bases from J, leaving 4 bases between. CDR3 bases: TGTGCCTGGAGTGTACGGAATTCACCCCTCCACTTT. Its translation: CAWSVRNSPLHF.